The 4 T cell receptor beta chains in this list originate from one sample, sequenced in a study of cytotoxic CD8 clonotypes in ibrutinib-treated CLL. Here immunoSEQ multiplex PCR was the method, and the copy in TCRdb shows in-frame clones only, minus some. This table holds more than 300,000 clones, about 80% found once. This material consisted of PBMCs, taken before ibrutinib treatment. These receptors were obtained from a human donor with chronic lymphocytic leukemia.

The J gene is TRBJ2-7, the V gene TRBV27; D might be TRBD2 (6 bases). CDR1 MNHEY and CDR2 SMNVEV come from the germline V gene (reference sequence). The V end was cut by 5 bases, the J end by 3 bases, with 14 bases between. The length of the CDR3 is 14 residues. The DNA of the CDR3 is TGTGCCAGCAGTCGGGAGTCTTTTGGCTACGAGCAGTACTTC. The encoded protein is CASSRESFGYEQYF.

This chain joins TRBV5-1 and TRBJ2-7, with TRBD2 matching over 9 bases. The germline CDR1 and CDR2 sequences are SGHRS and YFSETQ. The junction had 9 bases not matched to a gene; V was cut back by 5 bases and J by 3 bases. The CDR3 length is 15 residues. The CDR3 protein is CASRRLAGRLYEQYF. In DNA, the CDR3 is TGCGCCAGCAGGAGGCTAGCGGGAAGACTCTACGAGCAGTACTTC.

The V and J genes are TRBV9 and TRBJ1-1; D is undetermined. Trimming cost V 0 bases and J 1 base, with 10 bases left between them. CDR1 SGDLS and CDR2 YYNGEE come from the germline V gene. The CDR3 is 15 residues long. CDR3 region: CASSVVGRANTEAFF. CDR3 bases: TGTGCCAGCAGCGTAGTCGGGAGGGCGAACACTGAAGCTTTCTTT. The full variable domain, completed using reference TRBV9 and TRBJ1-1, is DSGVTQTPKHLITATGQRVTLRCSPRSGDLSVYWYQQSLDQGLQFLIQYYNGEERAKGNILERFSAQQFPDLHSELNLSSLELGDSALYFCASSVVGRANTEAFFGQGTRLTVV.

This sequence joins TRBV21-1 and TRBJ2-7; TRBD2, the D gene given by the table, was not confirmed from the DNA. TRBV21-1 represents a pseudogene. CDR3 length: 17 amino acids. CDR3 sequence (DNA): TGTGCCAGCAGCAAAGTGCGGGGGGGAGGTCCGGCCTACGAGCAGTACTTC. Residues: CASSKVRGGGPAYEQYF.